This T cell receptor (beta chain) was captured by sequencing in a study of blood T cell repertoires in COVID-19. Only in-frame clones appear in the TCRdb table, and some are missing; sequencing was by immunoSEQ multiplex PCR. Of 160,000 or so clones listed, roughly nine tenths were seen once; the top ten hold approximately 4%. Trimming at V came to 6 bases and at J to 5 bases, leaving 14 bases not matched to a gene. CDR1 is MNHEY and CDR2 is SVGEGT in the germline V gene. The CDR3 runs to 18 residues. This sequence originates from a woman aged 70-85 years with acute or convalescent COVID-19. The chain links TRBV6-2 or TRBV6-3 to TRBJ2-7; 15 nucleotides agree with TRBD2. Sequenced material: peripheral blood. The CDR3 region has the DNA TGTGCCAGCAGCCGTGGAGGGGGACTAGCGGGAGGTCGGAACGAGCAGTACTTC. Its protein is CASSRGGGLAGGRNEQYF.